What follows are 22 T cell receptor beta chains derived from one specimen sequenced in a study of shared clonotypes between healthy human individuals. Clones were read by immunoSEQ multiplex PCR, and TCRdb kept only the in-frame ones, dropping some. This table holds about 1,900,000 clones, over 85% found once. Cells designated naive CD8 were CD45RO-negative and were positively selected for CCR7, with terminally differentiated effector memory CD45RA+ cells excluded. The source material was naive CD8+ T cells sorted from blood. These receptors all come from a man younger than 35 in good health.

V and J are TRBV29-1 and TRBJ2-1, with D maybe TRBD2 (5 bases). Germline CDR1 and CDR2: SQVTM and ANQGSEA. V gave up 3 bases and J gave up 7 bases, with 7 bases separating them. The CDR3 consists of 11 residues. The CDR3 DNA reads as TGCAGCGTTGACTGGGAGAATGAGCAGTTCTTC. As protein: CSVDWENEQFF.

A few counts support this clone. This chain uses TRBV6-6 with TRBJ1-6; maybe TRBD1 (5 bases). This CDR3 comprises 13 residues. Trimming pared 7 bases from V and 9 bases from J, leaving 13 bases between. Germline loops: CDR1 MNHNY, CDR2 SVGAGI (reference sequence). This chain's CDR3 is CASTRIGGSPLHF. The DNA of the CDR3 is TGTGCCAGCACTCGAATCGGGGGTTCACCCCTCCACTTT.

This clone is a singleton in its sample. The chain has TRBV19 and TRBJ1-4; TRBD1 might be the D (6 bases). The CDR3 consists of 15 residues. In germline, CDR1 is LNHDA, CDR2 SQIVND (reference sequence). V gave up 5 bases and J gave up 7 bases, with 17 bases separating them. The CDR3 DNA sequence: TGTGCCAGTAGTCCAAGGACAGAGGAAGGTGAAAAACTGTTTTTT. It specifies CASSPRTEEGEKLFF.

The rearrangement joins TRBV29-1 to TRBJ2-5, with a possible D match to TRBD2 (5 bases). Germline V gene data show CDR1 as SQVTM and CDR2 as ANQGSEA. The CDR3 covers 14 residues. Trimming took off 3 bases at V and 1 base at J, with 12 bases between the two ends. CDR3 nucleotides: TGCAGCGTTGATATACGGGGATTCCAAGAGACCCAGTACTTC. Encoded protein: CSVDIRGFQETQYF.

The genes are TRBV15 and TRBJ2-7; tentatively, D is TRBD1 (6 bases). The CDR3 runs to 15 residues. CDR1 is LNHNV, CDR2 YYDKDF, per germline (reference sequence). Trimming cost V 2 bases and J 2 bases, with 13 bases left between them. CDR3 coding DNA: TGTGCCACCAGCAGAATTGGGACACCAGCCTACGAGCAGTACTTC. Amino acid sequence: CATSRIGTPAYEQYF.

This clone was detected only once. The chain is built from TRBV27 and TRBJ2-2; D gene ambiguous. The V and J ends lost 2 bases and 3 bases respectively, with 10 bases between them. Germline V gene data show CDR1 as MNHEY and CDR2 as SMNVEV (reference sequence). The CDR3 spans 15 residues. The CDR3 nucleotides are TGTGCCAGCAGTTTAATAGGGATCGACACCGGGGAGCTGTTTTTT. This codes for CASSLIGIDTGELFF.

This chain links TRBV6-6 with TRBJ1-1; D is unresolved. V shed 0 bases and J shed 4 bases, with 12 bases lying between them. CDR3 length: 15 residues. The germline CDR1 and CDR2 sequences are MNHNY and SVGAGI (reference sequence). The CDR3 coding sequence is TGTGCCAGCAGTTACTCTGGGTTGGGCGGCACTGAAGCTTTCTTT. Translated, it gives CASSYSGLGGTEAFF.

This chain connects TRBV6-1 to TRBJ1-5, with a possible D match to TRBD1 (6 bases). CDR3 length: 17 residues. Germline loops: CDR1 MNHNS, CDR2 SASEGT. V was cut by 3 bases and J by 0 bases, with 15 bases left in between. CDR3 DNA sequence: TGTGCCAGCAGTGAGTGGCAGGGGCCCTATAGCAATCAGCCCCAGCATTTT. This sequence encodes CASSEWQGPYSNQPQHF.

V is TRBV28 and J is TRBJ2-7; the D is unclear. The V end lost 3 bases, the J end lost 0 bases, and 6 bases lay between the germline ends. Germline CDR1 reads MDHEN; CDR2 reads SYDVKM. The CDR3 totals 13 residues. The CDR3 sequence: CASSFPSSYEQYF. DNA for the CDR3: TGTGCCAGCAGTTTCCCCAGCTCCTACGAGCAGTACTTC.

The V gene is TRBV6-6, the J gene TRBJ2-7, with D uncertain. V lost 2 bases and J lost 5, with 10 bases in between. The length of the CDR3 is 13 residues. Germline CDR1 MNHNY, CDR2 SVGAGI (reference sequence). This CDR3 is CASSYLVSDEQYF. CDR3 nucleotides: TGTGCCAGCAGTTACCTTGTAAGTGACGAGCAGTACTTC.

There are a few counts of this clone. Other DNA sequences in this sample translate to the same CDR3. V and J are TRBV5-4 and TRBJ2-2, with no clear D. The CDR3 extends over 13 amino acids. Per germline, CDR1 SGHNT and CDR2 YYREEE (reference sequence). The V and J ends lost 0 bases and 4 bases respectively, with 4 bases between them. The CDR3 DNA follows: TGTGCCAGCAGCTTGGCTGGCACCGGGGAGCTGTTTTTT. Translation gives CASSLAGTGELFF. Supplemented by reference TRBV5-4 and TRBJ2-2, the full variable domain reads ETGVTQSPTHLIKTRGQQVTLRCSSQSGHNTVSWYQQALGQGPQFIFQYYREEENGRGNFPPRFSGLQFPNYSSELNVNALELDDSALYLCASSLAGTGELFFGEGSRLTVL.

There are a few counts of this clone. This chain connects TRBV27 to TRBJ2-4; 7 nucleotides agree with TRBD2. From germline, CDR1 is MNHEY and CDR2 SMNVEV (reference sequence). The CDR3 loop spans 14 amino acids. With 6 bases clipped from V and 1 base from J, the junction kept 3 bases outside the gene matches. The CDR3 DNA reads TGTGCCAGCAGGGGGGACTACGCCAAAAACATTCAGTACTTC. Its protein is CASRGDYAKNIQYF.

The chain joins TRBV12-5 to TRBJ2-2; D might be TRBD1 or TRBD2, each matching 5 bases. Per the germline V gene, CDR1 is LGHNT and CDR2 is FRNRAP. The CDR3 has 15 amino acids. The germline V and J ends were trimmed by 5 bases and 3 bases, with 13 bases remaining between them. In DNA form, the CDR3 reads TGTGCTAGTGGTGGGGACGCCCTACACACCGGGGAGCTGTTTTTT. This sequence encodes CASGGDALHTGELFF.

J is TRBJ2-2 and V is TRBV7-9, with 7 nucleotides matching TRBD1. The CDR3 contains 14 residues. Trimming took 11 bases from V and 4 from J; bases not matched to a gene: 10. CDR1 SEHNR and CDR2 FQNEAQ come from the germline V gene (reference sequence). CDR3 sequence: CAVTDRAFTGELFF. CDR3 coding DNA: TGTGCCGTAACCGACAGGGCCTTCACCGGGGAGCTGTTTTTT.

The chain couples TRBV7-8 to TRBJ1-1; D not certain. V was clipped by 3 bases and J by 2 bases, with 7 bases between them. This CDR3 has 13 residues. Per the germline V gene, CDR1 is SGHVS and CDR2 is FQNEAQ. The CDR3 region is CASSFQLNTEAFF. As DNA, the CDR3 is TGTGCCAGCAGCTTCCAGCTCAACACTGAAGCTTTCTTT.

The V and J genes are TRBV10-1 and TRBJ2-7, with D unclear. V gave up 5 bases and J gave up 0 bases, with 17 bases separating them. The CDR3 runs 16 residues. Germline CDR1 is WNHNN and CDR2 is SYGVQD (reference sequence). CDR3 in DNA: TGCGCCAGCAGTCCCTTATCGGGTTCCAGCTCCTACGAGCAGTACTTC. Translating gives CASSPLSGSSSYEQYF.

To note about this clone: At one of its ends the junction is not consistent with the germline gene, which may arise from a read error. The CDR3 coding sequence is TGTGCTAGCAGCTCGGGACAGGGACGCGAGCAGTACTTC. Its protein product is CASSSGQGREQYF. J is TRBJ2-7 and V is TRBV7-7, with 9 bases lining up with TRBD1. Per the germline V gene, CDR1 is SSHAT and CDR2 is FNYEAQ (reference sequence). The CDR3 covers 13 residues.

The rearrangement links TRBV19 to TRBJ1-1; D unclear. CDR3 length: 13 residues. CDR1 and CDR2 from the germline V gene are LNHDA and SQIVND (reference sequence). Trimming cost V 7 bases and J 5 bases, with 14 bases left between them. The CDR3 reads CASTRGGLTEAFF. The CDR3 nucleotides read TGTGCCAGTACTCGGGGAGGGTTGACTGAAGCTTTCTTT.

The chain carries TRBV18 and TRBJ2-7, with 10 bases lining up with TRBD2. Germline V lookup: CDR1 KGHSH, CDR2 LQKENI. V shed 8 bases, J shed 5 bases, and the junction held 12 bases outside the gene matches. The length of the CDR3 is 15 residues. CDR3 coding DNA: TGTGCCAGCCAGCGAGAGCGGGAGGGCCCCCACGAGCAGTACTTC. Translated: CASQREREGPHEQYF.

The rearrangement joins TRBV6-5 to TRBJ2-7; perhaps TRBD1 as D (5 bases). CDR3 size: 14 residues. Trimming removed 8 bases from V and 0 bases from J, with 14 bases in between. CDR1 MNHEY and CDR2 SVGAGI come from the germline V gene. In DNA, the CDR3 is TGTGCCAGCCGGAAGACAGTCTACTCCTACGAGCAGTACTTC. Its translation: CASRKTVYSYEQYF.

This chain joins TRBV7-8 and TRBJ2-3, with a possible D match to TRBD2 (6 bases). The V gene lost 2 bases and the J gene lost 4 bases, with 22 bases spanning the gap. The CDR3 spans 18 residues. Germline CDR1 is SGHVS and CDR2 is FQNEAQ. The CDR3 DNA reads TGTGCCAGCAGCTTAAACTTGCTCGGCGGGAATAGGGCAGATACGCAGTATTTT. It yields the protein CASSLNLLGGNRADTQYF.

Comment on this clone: This sample also contains other DNA sequences that code for the same CDR3. The chain recombines TRBV13 with TRBJ2-5; no firm D call. Trimming shortened V by 5 bases and J by 0 bases, and 7 bases separated the two germline ends. Germline values: CDR1 PRHDT, CDR2 FYEKMQ (reference sequence). The CDR3 is 13 residues long. This CDR3 is CASSLRYQETQYF. The DNA of the CDR3 is TGTGCCAGCAGCCTCAGGTACCAAGAGACCCAGTACTTC.